The entry below describes one T cell receptor (beta chain). Its antigen remains unidentified. The germline V gene has CDR1 SGHRS and CDR2 YFSETQ. This CDR3 comprises 15 residues. V gave up 2 bases and J gave up 4 bases, with 12 bases separating them. This entry belongs to a study of T cell responses to AZD1222 COVID-19 vaccine. Study results and limitations: The sample set comprised mostly white British donors with more females, and clonal diversity was possibly underestimated.

Sequencing was performed with immunoSEQ multiplex PCR; in TCRdb, only in-frame clones are kept and a portion is missing. This table holds about 110,000 clones, over 85% found once. The sample was peripheral blood, taken 28 days after the second AZD1222 dose. The receptor's source is an adult who received the AZD1222 COVID-19 vaccine. V usage is TRBV5-1 and J usage is TRBJ2-2; D might be TRBD1 (7 bases). CDR3 sequence reads: CASSFGQGGTGELFF. The CDR3 DNA is TGCGCCAGCAGCTTCGGCCAGGGGGGCACCGGGGAGCTGTTTTTT.